One and the same sample provided the 10 T cell receptor beta chains below, sequenced in a study of T cell responses to AZD1222 COVID-19 vaccine (dated by TCRdb to the early 2020s). Libraries came from the immunoSEQ multiplex PCR assay. TCRdb stores this immuneACCESS table with in-frame sequences only. Part of the clones is absent; in the studies checked, under half of the shortfall reflects unresolved V genes, and no reason is known for the rest. The sample yields over 120,000 clones; approximately 93% were counted once. Just over 5% of the sample belongs to the ten largest clones. This sample's time point label indicates: baseline before first vaccination. This specimen was peripheral blood, taken on day 0 of AZD1222 vaccination. These TCRs come from an adult in good health.

J is TRBJ1-3 and V is TRBV19; TRBD1 might be the D (5 bases). V lost 8 bases, J lost 0 bases, and 14 bases lay in between. The CDR3 spans 15 residues. Germline V gene data show CDR1 as LNHDA and CDR2 as SQIVND (reference sequence). The DNA for the CDR3 is TGTGCCAGTGGGGACCGTACTTACTCTGGAAACACCATATATTTT. This sequence encodes CASGDRTYSGNTIYF.

The V call is TRBV30, the J call TRBJ1-1, with D uncertain. The CDR3 spans 12 residues. The germline V gene has CDR1 GTSNPN and CDR2 SVGIG (reference sequence). Deletions cut 5 bases from V and 5 bases from J, with 12 bases between. The CDR3 DNA is TGTGCCTGGGCCGACGTAGCTACTGAAGCTTTCTTT. Translating it yields CAWADVATEAFF.

V gene TRBV11-1 combines with J gene TRBJ2-3; D not certain. The V gene lost 6 bases and the J gene lost 4 bases, with 8 bases spanning the gap. CDR3 length: 12 residues. CDR1 and CDR2 from the germline V gene are SGHAT and FQDESV (reference sequence). This CDR3 is CASSPNADTQYF. In nucleotides, the CDR3 is TGTGCCAGCAGTCCTAACGCAGATACGCAGTATTTT.

CDR3 sequence reads: CASMSGLEAFF. The DNA for the CDR3 is TGTGCCAGCATGTCCGGGCTCGAGGCTTTCTTT. This chain connects TRBV12-3 or TRBV12-4 to TRBJ1-1; D call uncertain. CDR3 size: 11 residues. The ends were cut back, 7 bases at V and 11 bases at J, with 14 bases in the middle.

CDR3 nucleotides: TGTGCCAGCTCAGCTTTTGAGGGGAAGGGCGCTTTCTTT. Translation gives CASSAFEGKGAFF. This sequence joins TRBV18 and TRBJ1-1; maybe TRBD1 (5 bases). The germline V and J ends were trimmed by 5 bases and 11 bases, with 18 bases remaining between them. From germline, CDR1 is KGHSH and CDR2 LQKENI. The CDR3 is 13 amino acids. The whole variable domain, remainder taken from reference TRBV18 and TRBJ1-1, is NAGVMQNPRHLVRRRGQEARLRCSPMKGHSHVYWYRQLPEEGLKFMVYLQKENIIDESGMPKERFSAEFPKEGPSILRIQQVVRGDSAAYFCASSAFEGKGAFFGQGTRLTVV.

The CDR3 sequence is CSVLRGDNEKLFF. CDR3 sequence (DNA): TGCAGCGTTCTCCGGGGTGATAATGAAAAACTGTTTTTT. V and J are TRBV29-1 and TRBJ1-4; no definite D call. Per the germline V gene, CDR1 is SQVTM and CDR2 is ANQGSEA. Trimming removed 5 bases at V and 4 bases at J, with 11 bases between. The CDR3 sequence is 13 residues long.

The V gene is TRBV5-8, the J gene TRBJ1-5, with no clear D. Germline CDR1 SGHTS, CDR2 YDEGEE. V lost 4 bases to trimming and J lost 2 bases, with 16 bases between them. The CDR3 runs to 16 residues. The CDR3 DNA reads TGTGCCAGCAGCCTGGGCGGTCTCTGGGGCAATCAGCCCCAGCATTTT. It specifies CASSLGGLWGNQPQHF. Complete variable domain (other parts from reference TRBV5-8 and TRBJ1-5): EAGVTQSPTHLIKTRGQQATLRCSPISGHTSVYWYQQALGLGLQFLLWYDEGEERNRGNFPPRFSGRQFPNYSSELNVNALELEDSALYLCASSLGGLWGNQPQHFGDGTRLSIL.

The chain employs TRBV12-3 or TRBV12-4 and TRBJ1-3; D gene uncertain. The CDR3 spans 12 residues. Trimming stripped 6 bases from V and 0 bases from J, with 3 bases between. CDR3 sequence (DNA): TGTGCCAGCAGGTACTCTGGAAACACCATATATTTT. This translates into CASRYSGNTIYF.

The chain has TRBV6-5 and TRBJ1-6; 8 positions agree with TRBD1. Per germline, CDR1 MNHEY and CDR2 SVGAGI. The CDR3 contains 14 residues. Unmatched junction bases numbered 5, after V lost 6 bases and J lost 7 bases. CDR3 sequence reads: CASRRQGLNSPLHF. In nucleotides, the CDR3 is TGTGCCAGCAGGCGACAGGGGCTGAATTCACCCCTCCACTTT.

This sequence joins TRBV6-1 and TRBJ1-4; D is uncertain. CDR3 length: 13 residues. The ends were cut back, 0 bases at V and 8 bases at J, with 7 bases in the middle. Germline CDR1 reads MNHNS; CDR2 reads SASEGT. CDR3 DNA: TGTGCCAGCAGTGAAGCAGGTCTCGAAAAACTGTTTTTT. Amino acid sequence: CASSEAGLEKLFF.